Below, 25 T cell receptor beta chains from the same sample are listed, as sequenced in a study of OX40 agonist ivuxolimab in advanced cancers. The data were produced by immunoSEQ multiplex PCR, yet TCRdb's version contains in-frame clones alone and is incomplete. The sample records 26,000 or so clones, almost 90% being singletons. This material consisted of CD4+ or CD8+ T cells sorted from blood, taken in a trial of the OX40 agonist ivuxolimab. These receptors were obtained from an adult with an advanced solid tumor such as melanoma, head and neck, liver or kidney cancer.

The chain combines TRBV29-1 with TRBJ1-3; 7 nucleotides agree with TRBD1. Germline CDR1 SQVTM, CDR2 ANQGSEA. There are 14 residues in the CDR3. The V gene end was trimmed by 4 bases and the J gene end by 0 bases; junction bases not matched to a gene: 3. CDR3 amino acids: CSVAGTDSGNTIYF. CDR3 coding DNA: TGCAGCGTTGCCGGGACAGACTCTGGAAACACCATATATTTT.

V and J are TRBV4-1 and TRBJ2-3; D remains ambiguous. The germline gives CDR1 MGHRA, CDR2 YSYEKL. This CDR3 spans 13 amino acids. Trimming pared 0 bases from V and 4 bases from J, leaving 5 bases between. CDR3 bases: TGCGCCAGCAGCCAAGAGCGATCAGATACGCAGTATTTT. Amino acids: CASSQERSDTQYF.

The chain uses TRBV27 and TRBJ2-7; possibly TRBD1 or TRBD2 for D (5 bases each). V was trimmed by 4 bases and J by 6 bases, leaving 10 bases between them. The CDR3 covers 12 residues. Per germline, CDR1 MNHEY and CDR2 SMNVEV (reference sequence). As DNA, the CDR3 is TGTGCCAGCAGTTACGAGGGGCTCGAGCAGTACTTC. Its translation: CASSYEGLEQYF.

The chain carries TRBV28 and TRBJ1-1; D remains ambiguous. In germline, CDR1 is MDHEN, CDR2 SYDVKM. The CDR3 contains 11 residues. V was shortened by 4 bases and J by 5 bases, with 5 bases between the two germline ends. CDR3 protein: CASSSGTEAFF. Written as DNA, the CDR3 is TGTGCCAGCAGTTCTGGGACTGAAGCTTTCTTT.

CDR3 DNA: TGTGCCAGCAGCCCGAGCGGCGGTTTCCCTGGCTACACCTTC. It codes for CASSPSGGFPGYTF. The chain recombines TRBV27 with TRBJ1-2; D is unresolved. Germline V gene lookup returns CDR1 MNHEY and CDR2 SMNVEV (reference sequence). The V and J ends lost 6 bases and 7 bases respectively, with 18 bases between them. The CDR3 is 14 residues long.

The rearrangement links TRBV13 to TRBJ1-1, with TRBD1 matching over 10 bases. CDR3 length: 14 residues. CDR1 and CDR2 (germline): PRHDT, FYEKMQ (reference sequence). With 5 bases clipped from V and 4 bases from J, the junction kept 4 bases outside the gene matches. The DNA of the CDR3 is TGTGCCAGCAGCGCCAGGACAGGGGGCACTGAAGCTTTCTTT. As protein: CASSARTGGTEAFF.

The V and J genes are TRBV28 and TRBJ2-3; 11 positions match TRBD2. The V segment lost 6 bases and the J segment 1 base; nucleotides outside the gene matches: 12. CDR3 size: 18 residues. Looked up from germline, CDR1 is MDHEN and CDR2 is SYDVKM. The CDR3 DNA reads as TGTGCCAGCAGGGGCCTAGCGGGAGGAGGGTGGGGCACAGATACGCAGTATTTT. Its protein is CASRGLAGGGWGTDTQYF.

This sequence joins TRBV6-1 and TRBJ2-3; D might be TRBD1 (6 bases). The ends were cut back, 0 bases at V and 6 bases at J, with 22 bases in the middle. Germline V CDR1 and CDR2: MNHNS, SASEGT. The CDR3 is 18 residues long. The CDR3 DNA sequence: TGTGCCAGCAGTGAAGCCTTCTCGGACAGATCCCTTCTTGATACGCAGTATTTT. This codes for CASSEAFSDRSLLDTQYF.

This chain joins TRBV6-1 and TRBJ2-7; D gene unclear. CDR3 length: 13 residues. V gave up 4 bases and J gave up 5 bases, with 12 bases separating them. CDR1 and CDR2 (germline): MNHNS, SASEGT. The DNA for the CDR3 is TGTGCCAGCAGTGGTTGGGTATCCGACGAGCAGTACTTC. Amino acids: CASSGWVSDEQYF.

This sequence joins TRBV27 and TRBJ2-2; 8 bases agree with TRBD1. The CDR3 has 15 amino acids. Germline loops: CDR1 MNHEY, CDR2 SMNVEV (reference sequence). The trim removed 6 bases at V and 3 bases at J, leaving 6 bases unmatched. Here the CDR3 DNA reads TGTGCCAGCAGCGCCGGACAGGGATACACCGGGGAGCTGTTTTTT. Amino acids: CASSAGQGYTGELFF.

The CDR3 region is CASSAQGGTDTQYF. In DNA, the CDR3 is TGTGCCAGCAGCGCGCAGGGGGGAACAGATACGCAGTATTTT. The genes are TRBV9 and TRBJ2-3; maybe TRBD1 (7 bases). This CDR3 has 14 amino acids. The germline V and J ends were trimmed by 3 bases and 3 bases, with 11 bases remaining between them. CDR1 is SGDLS, CDR2 YYNGEE, per germline.

V is TRBV19 and J is TRBJ2-7; D may be TRBD1 (5 bases). In germline, CDR1 is LNHDA, CDR2 SQIVND (reference sequence). The CDR3 runs 13 residues. V was shortened by 10 bases and J by 3 bases, with 16 bases between the two germline ends. CDR3 sequence reads: CATEGAPNYEQYF. The DNA for the CDR3 is TGTGCCACCGAAGGGGCACCAAACTACGAGCAGTACTTC.

V is TRBV11-2 and J is TRBJ2-5, with D possibly being TRBD1 (6 bases). The germline V and J ends were trimmed by 2 bases and 4 bases, with 11 bases remaining between them. The CDR3 has 14 residues. Germline V gives CDR1 SGHAT, CDR2 FQNNGV. CDR3 amino acids: CASSLTGIGETQYF. For the CDR3, the DNA is TGTGCCAGCAGCTTAACAGGGATCGGAGAGACCCAGTACTTC.

CDR3 nucleotide sequence: TGTGCCAGCAGCCCCGACAGGGACAACACTGAAGCTTTCTTT. It specifies CASSPDRDNTEAFF. This sequence joins TRBV5-4 and TRBJ1-1; the match to TRBD1 covers 7 bases. Trimming took 4 bases from V and 2 from J; bases not matched to a gene: 5. The CDR3 has 14 amino acids. CDR1 SGHNT and CDR2 YYREEE come from the germline V gene (reference sequence).

V is TRBV27 and J is TRBJ2-1; D is unclear. The germline gives CDR1 MNHEY, CDR2 SMNVEV (reference sequence). CDR3 length: 14 amino acids. Deletions cut 2 bases from V and 1 base from J, with 6 bases between. The CDR3 sequence is CASSLGLSYNEQFF. Written as DNA, the CDR3 is TGTGCCAGCAGTTTAGGGCTATCCTACAATGAGCAGTTCTTC.

This rearrangement joins TRBV28 to TRBJ1-6; possibly TRBD1 for D (6 bases). Germline CDR1 is MDHEN and CDR2 is SYDVKM. The CDR3 has 14 amino acids. V dropped 3 bases and J dropped 6 bases, with 9 bases sitting between them. The DNA for the CDR3 is TGTGCCAGCAGTTTTCAACAGGGTAATTCACCCCTCCACTTT. This codes for CASSFQQGNSPLHF.

Details on this clone: At one of its ends the junction is not consistent with the germline gene, which may arise from a read error. The CDR3 loop reads CASSLLPGLAGRDDTGELFF. CDR3 in DNA: TGTGCTAGCAGCTTACTCCCGGGACTAGCGGGGCGGGATGACACCGGGGAGCTGTTTTTT. The chain employs TRBV7-7 and TRBJ2-2; 13 nucleotides agree with TRBD2. Germline-derived CDR1 and CDR2 are SSHAT and FNYEAQ (reference sequence). The CDR3 contains 20 residues.

The gene calls are TRBV6-4 and TRBJ1-1; 12 nucleotides line up with TRBD1. Germline CDR1 MRHNA, CDR2 SNTAGT. V shed 5 bases and J 7 bases; nucleotides not matched to a gene: 5. CDR3 length: 14 amino acids. As DNA, the CDR3 is TGTGCCAGCAGTACGGGACAGGGGGCGAGTGAAGCTTTCTTT. Its protein is CASSTGQGASEAFF.

V gene TRBV27 combines with J gene TRBJ2-7; the match to TRBD1 covers 7 bases. Trimming removed 5 bases from V and 6 bases from J; junction bases left unmatched: 10. The CDR3 extends over 14 amino acids. Germline V gene sequence: CDR1 MNHEY, CDR2 SMNVEV (reference sequence). The CDR3 DNA sequence: TGTGCCAGCAGTCCCGGGACAGCGTACGTCGAGCAGTACTTC. This encodes CASSPGTAYVEQYF.

The chain carries TRBV28 and TRBJ1-2; TRBD1 agrees at 7 bases. V lost 3 bases to trimming and J lost 5 bases; unmatched junction nucleotides: 9. The CDR3 contains 15 residues. Germline CDR1 MDHEN, CDR2 SYDVKM. CDR3: CASSLGGDRRYGYTF. In DNA form, the CDR3 reads TGTGCCAGCAGTTTGGGGGGGGACAGAAGGTATGGCTACACCTTC.

The chain recombines TRBV28 with TRBJ2-7; 10 nucleotides line up with TRBD2. The CDR3 loop spans 16 amino acids. CDR1 and CDR2 from the germline V gene are MDHEN and SYDVKM. Trimming at V came to 6 bases and at J to 3 bases, leaving 11 bases not matched to a gene. CDR3 residues: CASSGPGTSEFYEQYF. The CDR3 nucleotides read TGTGCCAGCAGCGGACCGGGGACTAGCGAATTCTACGAGCAGTACTTC.

The CDR3 DNA follows: TGTGCCAGCAGTTTAAGGGGATTGGGAAGGGGAGACTCCTACGAGCAGTACTTC. Its translation: CASSLRGLGRGDSYEQYF. V gene TRBV28 combines with J gene TRBJ2-7; D may be TRBD1 or TRBD2 (5 bases each). The CDR3 runs 18 residues. Germline values: CDR1 MDHEN, CDR2 SYDVKM. Trimming shortened V by 2 bases and J by 0 bases, and 20 bases separated the two germline ends. Variable domain in full (rest from reference TRBV28 and TRBJ2-7): DVKVTQSSRYLVKRTGEKVFLECVQDMDHENMFWYRQDPGLGLRLIYFSYDVKMKEKGDIPEGYSVSREKKERFSLILESASTNQTSMYLCASSLRGLGRGDSYEQYFGPGTRLTVT.

V gene TRBV28 combines with J gene TRBJ2-1; 7 bases are a match to TRBD1. CDR1 is MDHEN and CDR2 is SYDVKM in the germline V gene. CDR3 length: 17 residues. Trimming cost V 5 bases and J 1 base; bases outside gene matches: 11. The CDR3 sequence is CASSQPRQGESYNEQFF. The CDR3 nucleotides are TGTGCCAGCAGTCAACCCCGGCAGGGGGAATCCTACAATGAGCAGTTCTTC.

CDR3 residues: CASNPLEAFF. DNA of the CDR3: TGTGCCAGCAACCCCCTTGAAGCTTTCTTT. The chain is built from TRBV27 and TRBJ1-1; D is ambiguous. The germline CDR1 and CDR2 sequences are MNHEY and SMNVEV (reference sequence). V shed 7 bases and J shed 7 bases, with 7 bases lying between them. This CDR3 is built from 10 residues.

This chain joins TRBV6-5 and TRBJ2-1; 7 bases are shared with TRBD1. From germline, CDR1 is MNHEY and CDR2 SVGAGI. The CDR3 spans 13 residues. The junction had 4 bases not matched to a gene; V was cut back by 2 bases and J by 9 bases. This CDR3 reads CASSYPGTAEQFF. CDR3 in DNA: TGTGCCAGCAGTTACCCGGGGACAGCTGAGCAGTTCTTC.